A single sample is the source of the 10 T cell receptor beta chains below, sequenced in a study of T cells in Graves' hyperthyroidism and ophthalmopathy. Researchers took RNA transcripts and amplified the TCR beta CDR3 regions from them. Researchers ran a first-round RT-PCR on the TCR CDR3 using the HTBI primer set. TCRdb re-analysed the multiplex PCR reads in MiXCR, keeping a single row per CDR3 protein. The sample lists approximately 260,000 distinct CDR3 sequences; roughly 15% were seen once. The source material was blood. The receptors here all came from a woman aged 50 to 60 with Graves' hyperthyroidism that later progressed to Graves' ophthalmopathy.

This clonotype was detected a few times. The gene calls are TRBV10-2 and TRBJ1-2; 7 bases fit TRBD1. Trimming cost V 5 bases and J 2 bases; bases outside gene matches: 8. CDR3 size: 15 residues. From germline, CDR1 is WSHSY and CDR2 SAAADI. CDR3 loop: CASSQTGTVNYGYTF. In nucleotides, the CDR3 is TGCGCCAGCAGTCAGACAGGGACTGTCAACTATGGCTACACCTTC.

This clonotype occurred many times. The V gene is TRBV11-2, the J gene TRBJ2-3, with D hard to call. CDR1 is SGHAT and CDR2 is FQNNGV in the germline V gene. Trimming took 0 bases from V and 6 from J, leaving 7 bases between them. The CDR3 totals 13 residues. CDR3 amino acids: CASSLDQSDTQYF. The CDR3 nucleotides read TGTGCCAGCAGCTTAGATCAATCCGATACGCAGTATTTT.

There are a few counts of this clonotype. DNA of the CDR3: TGCGCCAGCAGCCAGGGGGGCACCCCCTACGAGCAGTACTTC. This codes for CASSQGGTPYEQYF. The chain combines TRBV5-1 with TRBJ2-7; D might be TRBD1 (7 bases). This CDR3 has 14 residues. The germline V and J ends were trimmed by 4 bases and 2 bases, with 13 bases remaining between them. Per germline, CDR1 SGHRS and CDR2 YFSETQ.

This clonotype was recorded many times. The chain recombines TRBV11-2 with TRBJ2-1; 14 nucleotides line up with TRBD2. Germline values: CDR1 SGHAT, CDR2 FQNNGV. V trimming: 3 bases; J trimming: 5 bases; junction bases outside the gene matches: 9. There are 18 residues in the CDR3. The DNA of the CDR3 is TGTGCCAGCAGCTTGTCGGGACTAGCGGGAGCGTCGGACAATGAGCAGTTCTTC. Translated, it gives CASSLSGLAGASDNEQFF.

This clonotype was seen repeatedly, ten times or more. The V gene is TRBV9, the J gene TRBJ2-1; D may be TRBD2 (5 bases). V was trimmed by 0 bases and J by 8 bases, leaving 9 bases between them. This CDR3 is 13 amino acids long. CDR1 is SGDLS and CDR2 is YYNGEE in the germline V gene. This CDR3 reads CASSVVSGDEQFF. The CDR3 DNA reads TGTGCCAGCAGCGTAGTGTCCGGGGATGAGCAGTTCTTC.

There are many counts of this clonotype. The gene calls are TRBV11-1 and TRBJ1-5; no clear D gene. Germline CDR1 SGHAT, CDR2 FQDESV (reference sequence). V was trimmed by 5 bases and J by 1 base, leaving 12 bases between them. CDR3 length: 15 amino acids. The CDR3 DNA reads TGTGCCAGCAGCCCGGGCGGGGTGAGCAATCAGCCCCAGCATTTT. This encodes CASSPGGVSNQPQHF.

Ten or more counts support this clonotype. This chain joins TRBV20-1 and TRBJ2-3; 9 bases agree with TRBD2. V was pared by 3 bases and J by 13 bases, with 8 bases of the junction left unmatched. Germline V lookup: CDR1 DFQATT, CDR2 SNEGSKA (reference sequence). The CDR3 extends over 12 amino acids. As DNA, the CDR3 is TGCAGTGCTAGCACTAGCGGGTGGGGGGAGTATTTT. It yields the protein CSASTSGWGEYF.

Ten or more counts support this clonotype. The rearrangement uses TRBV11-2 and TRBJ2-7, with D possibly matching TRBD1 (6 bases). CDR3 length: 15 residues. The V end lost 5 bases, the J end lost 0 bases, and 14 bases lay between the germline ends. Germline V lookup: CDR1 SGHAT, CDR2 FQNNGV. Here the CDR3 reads CASSPGWGPSYEQYF. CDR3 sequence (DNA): TGTGCCAGCAGCCCGGGGTGGGGGCCCTCCTACGAGCAGTACTTC.

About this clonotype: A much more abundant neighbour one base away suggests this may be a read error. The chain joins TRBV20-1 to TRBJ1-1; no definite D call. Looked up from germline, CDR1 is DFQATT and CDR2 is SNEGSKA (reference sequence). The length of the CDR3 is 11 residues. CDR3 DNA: TGCAATGGAGAGGCGAACACTGAAGCTTTCTTT. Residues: CNGEANTEAFF.

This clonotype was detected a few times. The CDR3 sequence: CASSYMASGGSTETQYF. The CDR3 DNA follows: TGTGCCAGCAGTTACATGGCCTCGGGAGGGAGCACAGAGACCCAGTACTTC. The rearrangement joins TRBV6-5 to TRBJ2-5; 8 nucleotides line up with TRBD2. Per the germline V gene, CDR1 is MNHEY and CDR2 is SVGAGI. With V trimmed by 2 bases and J by 4 bases, 12 bases remained unmatched. The CDR3 contains 17 residues.